This record looks at one T cell receptor beta chain sequence and its context. The table came from immunoSEQ multiplex PCR; TCRdb's copy has only in-frame clones and leaves some out. The profile covers around 52,000 clones, with under 95% appearing a single time and about 0.91% taken by the ten largest. In germline, CDR1 is MNHEY, CDR2 SVGAGI. CDR3 length equals 13 residues. Trimming left V 6 bases short and J 0 bases short, with 8 bases between. The sample belongs to a study of control samples from healthy donors and cancer patients. The TCR sequence derives from a man aged 30 to 45 with colorectal cancer. The chain combines TRBV6-5 with TRBJ1-2; D gene uncertain. Sequenced input: PBMCs. CDR3 loop: CASRSSPNYGYTF. The CDR3 region has the DNA TGTGCCAGCAGGTCGAGCCCTAACTATGGCTACACCTTC.